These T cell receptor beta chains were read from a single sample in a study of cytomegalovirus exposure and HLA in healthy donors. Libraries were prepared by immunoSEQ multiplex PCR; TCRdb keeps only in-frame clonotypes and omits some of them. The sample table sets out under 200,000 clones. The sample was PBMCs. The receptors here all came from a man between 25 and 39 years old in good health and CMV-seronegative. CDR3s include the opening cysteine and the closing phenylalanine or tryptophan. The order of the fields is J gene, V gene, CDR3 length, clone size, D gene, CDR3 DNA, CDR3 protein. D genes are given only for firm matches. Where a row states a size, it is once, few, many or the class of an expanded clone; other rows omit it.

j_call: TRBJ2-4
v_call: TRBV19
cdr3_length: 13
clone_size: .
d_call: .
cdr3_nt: TGTGCCAGTAGTTCCCGGGACTCACTTATCCAGTACTTC
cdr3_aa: CASSSRDSLIQYF

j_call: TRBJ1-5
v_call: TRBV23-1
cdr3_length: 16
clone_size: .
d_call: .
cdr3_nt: TGCGCCAGCAGTCTGGTGCGGAGACGGATCAATCAGCCCCAGCATTTT
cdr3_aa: CASSLVRRRINQPQHF

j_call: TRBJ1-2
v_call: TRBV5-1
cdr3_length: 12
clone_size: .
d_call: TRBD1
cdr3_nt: TGCGCCAGCAGGTGGGACAGAGATGGCTACACCTTC
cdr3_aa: CASRWDRDGYTF

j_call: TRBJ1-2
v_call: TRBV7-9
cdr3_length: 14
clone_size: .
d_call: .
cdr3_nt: TGTGCCAGCAGCTTAGCCCCGAGCAACTATGGCTACACCTTC
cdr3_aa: CASSLAPSNYGYTF

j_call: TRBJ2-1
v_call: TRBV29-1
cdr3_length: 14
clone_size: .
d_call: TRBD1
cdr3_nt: TGCAGCGCTGAAGTTGGGCAGGGGGCTGGGGAGCAGTTCTTC
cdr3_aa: CSAEVGQGAGEQFF

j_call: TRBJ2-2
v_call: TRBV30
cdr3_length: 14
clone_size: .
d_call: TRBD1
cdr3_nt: TGTGCCTGGACGGCGGACAGGCTCACCGGGGAGCTGTTTTTT
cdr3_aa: CAWTADRLTGELFF

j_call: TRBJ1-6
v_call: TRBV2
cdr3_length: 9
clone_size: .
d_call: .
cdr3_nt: TGTGCCAGAGGGAGTCCCCTCCACTTT
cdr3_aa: CARGSPLHF

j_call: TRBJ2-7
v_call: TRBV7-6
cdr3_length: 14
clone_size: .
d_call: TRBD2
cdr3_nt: TGTGCCAGCAGCAGTACCGGGACTAGCTACGAGCAGTACTTC
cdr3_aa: CASSSTGTSYEQYF

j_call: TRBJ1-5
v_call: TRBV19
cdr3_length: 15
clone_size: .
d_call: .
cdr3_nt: TGTGCCAGTAGACGACAGTCGAATAGCAATCAGCCCCAGCATTTT
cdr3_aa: CASRRQSNSNQPQHF

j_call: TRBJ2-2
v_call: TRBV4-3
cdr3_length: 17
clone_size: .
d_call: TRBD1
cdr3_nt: TGCGCCAGCAGCCAAGATTTGGCGACAGGGAATCCCGGGGAGCTGTTTTTT
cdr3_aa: CASSQDLATGNPGELFF

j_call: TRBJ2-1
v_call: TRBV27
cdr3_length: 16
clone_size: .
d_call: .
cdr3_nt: TGTGCCAGCAGTCTATATGGGGCGGGATTAGGCTATGAGCAGTTCTTC
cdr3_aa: CASSLYGAGLGYEQFF

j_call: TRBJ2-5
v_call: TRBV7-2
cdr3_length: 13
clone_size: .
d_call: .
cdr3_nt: TGTGCCAGCAGCTCGGACCCCCCTAGGGAGCAGTACTTC
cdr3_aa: CASSSDPPREQYF

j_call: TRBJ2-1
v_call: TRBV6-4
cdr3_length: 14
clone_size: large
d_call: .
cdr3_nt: TGTGCCAGCAGTGACTCTGAGGCGAGCAATGAGCAGTTCTTC
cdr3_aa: CASSDSEASNEQFF

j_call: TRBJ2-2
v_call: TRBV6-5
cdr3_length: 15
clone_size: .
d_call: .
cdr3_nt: TGTGCCAGCAGGAAGACAGGACCGAACACCGGGGAGCTGTTTTTT
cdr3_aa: CASRKTGPNTGELFF

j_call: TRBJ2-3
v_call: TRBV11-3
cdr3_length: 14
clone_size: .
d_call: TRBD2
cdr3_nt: TGTGCCAGCAGTGGGACTAGCGCGACAGATACGCAGTATTTT
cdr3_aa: CASSGTSATDTQYF

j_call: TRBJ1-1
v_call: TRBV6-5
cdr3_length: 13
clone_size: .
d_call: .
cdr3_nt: TGTGCCAGCAGTTACTCGAAGACAGCTGAAGCTTTCTTT
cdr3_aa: CASSYSKTAEAFF

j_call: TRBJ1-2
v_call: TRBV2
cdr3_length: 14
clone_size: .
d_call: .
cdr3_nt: TGTGCCAGCAGTGAAAGGACCGGGAGCAGTGGCTACACCTTC
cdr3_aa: CASSERTGSSGYTF

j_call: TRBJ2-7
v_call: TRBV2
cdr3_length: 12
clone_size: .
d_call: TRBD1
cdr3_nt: TGTGCCAGCAGTTATACAGGGGACGAGCAGTACTTC
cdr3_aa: CASSYTGDEQYF

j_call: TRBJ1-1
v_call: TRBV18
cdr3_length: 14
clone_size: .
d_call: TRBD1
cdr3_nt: TGTGCCAGCTCTGCAACAGGGGAAAACACTGAAGCTTTCTTT
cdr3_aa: CASSATGENTEAFF

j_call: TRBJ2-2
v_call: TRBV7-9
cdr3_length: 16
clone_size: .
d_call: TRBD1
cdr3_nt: TGTGCCAGCAGCTCGGATCGGACAGGGGGAGTCGGGGAGCTGTTTTTT
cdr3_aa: CASSSDRTGGVGELFF

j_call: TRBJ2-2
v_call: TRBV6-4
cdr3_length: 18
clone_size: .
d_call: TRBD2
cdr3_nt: TGTGCCAGCAGCGAGACCCTGGGACTAGCGGGAGAAACCGGGGAGCTGTTTTTT
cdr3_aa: CASSETLGLAGETGELFF

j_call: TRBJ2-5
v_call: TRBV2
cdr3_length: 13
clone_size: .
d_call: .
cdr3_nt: TGTGCCGGGAACTCCGGGAACCAAGAGACCCAGTACTTC
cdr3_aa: CAGNSGNQETQYF

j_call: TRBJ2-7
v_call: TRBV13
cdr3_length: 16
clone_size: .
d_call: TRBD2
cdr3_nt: TGTGCCAGCAGCTTTCGGCTGGCGGGAGTTTCCTACGAGCAGTACTTC
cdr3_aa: CASSFRLAGVSYEQYF

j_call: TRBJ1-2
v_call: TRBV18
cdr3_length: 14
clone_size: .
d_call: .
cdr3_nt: TGTGCCAGCTCACCAGGAACAGGCATCTATGGCTACACCTTC
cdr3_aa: CASSPGTGIYGYTF

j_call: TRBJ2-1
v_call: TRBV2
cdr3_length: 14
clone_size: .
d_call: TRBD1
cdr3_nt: TGTGCCAAAAGGACAGGGAGCTCCTACAATGAGCAGTTCTTC
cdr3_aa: CAKRTGSSYNEQFF

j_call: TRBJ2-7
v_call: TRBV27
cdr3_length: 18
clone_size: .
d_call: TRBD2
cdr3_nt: TGTGCCAGCAGTCCCCCTTCTTATAGCGGGAGGGCCCCCCACGAGCAGTACTTC
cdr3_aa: CASSPPSYSGRAPHEQYF

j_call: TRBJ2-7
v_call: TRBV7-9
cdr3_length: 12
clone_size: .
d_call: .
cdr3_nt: TGTGCCAGCAGCTTAGTGACTGGGGAGCAGTACTTC
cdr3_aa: CASSLVTGEQYF